These T cell receptor beta chains were read from a single sample in a study of beta chain features in type 1 diabetes. Sequencing was performed with immunoSEQ multiplex PCR; in TCRdb, only in-frame clones are kept and a portion is missing. The repertoire includes 250,000 to 300,000 clones, less than 30% of them detected once, and over 0.01% sits in the top ten. The specimen was naive CD4+ T cells from blood. The receptors here all came from a woman aged 25 to 39 with type 1 diabetes. Each CDR3 is given with its conserved first and last residue. The D gene is left open where the match is weak. Size is stated for part of the rows, as once, few or many counts, or as a class when the clone is expanded.

TRBJ2-3 TRBV5-6 - - TGTGCCAGCAGCTTGGTAGTAGCGGATACGCAGTATTTT CASSLVVADTQYF
TRBJ2-5 TRBV11-2 - few TGTGCCAGCAGCTTAGGAGCGGAGACCCAGTACTTC CASSLGAETQYF
TRBJ2-4 TRBV11-2 TRBD2 - TGTGCCAGCACCTTCTCGTTAGCGGGAGGGCCGGTCATTCAGTACTTC CASTFSLAGGPVIQYF
TRBJ2-6 TRBV29-1 - - TGCAGCGTTGAAGATCCTCCAGGGGCCGGGGCCAACGTCCTGACTTTC CSVEDPPGAGANVLTF
TRBJ2-7 TRBV9 TRBD2 - TGTGCCAGCAGCCCTAGCGGGAGAAGGAACGAGCAGTACTTC CASSPSGRRNEQYF
TRBJ2-5 TRBV10-3 TRBD1 few TGTGCCATCAGTGGCTGGCAGGGGGCCCAAGAGACCCAGTACTTC CAISGWQGAQETQYF
TRBJ2-5 TRBV5-1 TRBD1 - TGCGCCAGCAGCTTGGCCGGACAGGGTCAAGAGACCCAGTACTTC CASSLAGQGQETQYF
TRBJ2-1 TRBV4-2 - - TGTGCCAGCAGCCAAGAAGGAATGGAGGGATCAGGATACAATGAGCAGTTCTTC CASSQEGMEGSGYNEQFF
TRBJ2-3 TRBV27 TRBD1 once TGTGCCAGGGGGACAGGGGGGACAGATACGCAGTATTTT CARGTGGTDTQYF
TRBJ2-3 TRBV5-1 - - TGCGCCAGCAGCCTGACTAGCACAGATACGCAGTATTTT CASSLTSTDTQYF
TRBJ1-2 TRBV2 - - TGTGCCAGCAGTGAAGTTTCGGTAAACTATGGCTACACCTTC CASSEVSVNYGYTF
TRBJ1-2 TRBV7-9 TRBD1 few TGTGCCAGCAGCTCAGGACAGGGGGATGGCTACACCTTC CASSSGQGDGYTF
TRBJ2-7 TRBV28 TRBD1 - TGTGCCAGCAGTTCCCCACAGGGGGCCTACGAGCAGTACTTC CASSSPQGAYEQYF
TRBJ2-7 TRBV6-6 TRBD1 few TGTGCCAGCAGTTCCGGGACAGGGGGTTCCTACGAGCAGTACTTC CASSSGTGGSYEQYF
TRBJ2-3 TRBV27 - - TGTGCCAGCAGTTTTCGGGGGGCTACAGATACGCAGTATTTT CASSFRGATDTQYF
TRBJ2-3 TRBV7-3 TRBD1 few TGTGCCAGCAGCGCCGGACAGGGGGTAGATACGCAGTATTTT CASSAGQGVDTQYF
TRBJ2-1 TRBV7-3 TRBD2 few TGTGCCAGCAGCCCTGGGACTAGCGGGGGTGTGGGGGATGAGCAGTTCTTC CASSPGTSGGVGDEQFF
TRBJ2-7 TRBV7-2 TRBD2 - TGTGCCAGCAGTTTCGGACTAGCGGGGATCTACGAGCAGTACTTC CASSFGLAGIYEQYF
TRBJ2-7 TRBV7-9 TRBD1 - TGTGCCAGCAGCTCCGGGACAGGATCTTACGAGCAGTACTTC CASSSGTGSYEQYF
TRBJ2-1 TRBV7-2 TRBD2 few TGTGCCAGCAGCCCAAGCGGGAGCTCCTACAATGAGCAGTTCTTC CASSPSGSSYNEQFF
TRBJ1-1 TRBV9 TRBD1 few TGTGCCAGCAGCGTAGTCTCTGTGTTTGGACAGGGGGAAAACACTGAAGCTTTCTTT CASSVVSVFGQGENTEAFF
TRBJ1-1 TRBV30 TRBD1 - TGTGCCTCGCGGAAAGGACAGGCCCCTACGGCTTTCTTT CASRKGQAPTAFF
TRBJ1-4 TRBV4-1 - few TGCGCCAGCAGCCAAGAGCGGAGGGAGTACGAAGAAAAACTGTTTTTT CASSQERREYEEKLFF
TRBJ2-3 TRBV11-3 TRBD2 - TGTGCCAGCAGCTTAGCGGCCGTCGGGAGGGCGGCGACAGATACGCAGTATTTT CASSLAAVGRAATDTQYF
TRBJ1-1 TRBV25-1 TRBD1 few TGTGCCAGCAGTGGCTACAGGGGGACTGAAGCTTTCTTT CASSGYRGTEAFF
TRBJ2-1 TRBV5-1 - few TGCGCCAGCAGCTTGGAACCCAGCTCCTACAATGAGCAGTTCTTC CASSLEPSSYNEQFF
TRBJ2-7 TRBV29-1 - - TGCAGCGTTGGCGACGGGATCAGCGAGCAGTACTTC CSVGDGISEQYF
TRBJ2-1 TRBV4-1 TRBD2 few TGCGCCAGCAGCCACCCCGGGACTAGCGGGGAACTCAATGAGCAGTTCTTC CASSHPGTSGELNEQFF
TRBJ2-7 TRBV5-1 - few TGCGCCAGCAGCCGAACTACGGATTCCTACGAGCAGTACTTC CASSRTTDSYEQYF
TRBJ1-1 TRBV29-1 - few TGCAGCGTTGAAAGTCCAGGGTGGAACACTGAAGCTTTCTTT CSVESPGWNTEAFF
TRBJ2-1 TRBV6-4 TRBD2 - TGTGCCAGCAGTGAGGGACTAGCGGGCTTGGATGAGCAGTTCTTC CASSEGLAGLDEQFF
TRBJ1-4 TRBV9 - - TGTGCCAGCAGCCCACGACTTGCAACTAATGAAAAACTGTTTTTT CASSPRLATNEKLFF
TRBJ2-7 TRBV18 - few TGTGCCAGCTCACCTCGAGGGAGTAGTCTTACCTACGAGCAGTACTTC CASSPRGSSLTYEQYF
TRBJ2-7 TRBV2 TRBD1 - TGTGCCAGCAGTGAGGGGGACAGGGGATACGAGCAGTACTTC CASSEGDRGYEQYF
TRBJ2-7 TRBV29-1 TRBD2 few TGCAGCGGGCTAGCGGGAGGCACCTACGAGCAGTACTTC CSGLAGGTYEQYF
TRBJ2-1 TRBV7-9 TRBD2 few TGTGCCAGCAGCTTAGTAACGGGAGGGGGGAATGAGCAGTTCTTC CASSLVTGGGNEQFF
TRBJ2-5 TRBV4-1 - - TGCGCCAGCAGCCAAACCGGGGTAGCGATACAACAAGAGACCCAGTACTTC CASSQTGVAIQQETQYF
TRBJ1-2 TRBV29-1 - few TGCAGCGCCCTTAAGCACCCGTATGGCTACACCTTC CSALKHPYGYTF
TRBJ2-3 TRBV5-8 TRBD2 few TGTGCCAGCAGGTACCGACTAGCGGGAGGAGATACGCAGTATTTT CASRYRLAGGDTQYF
TRBJ2-5 TRBV29-1 - - TGCAGCGTGAAACGCGGCCAGGGAGAGACCCAGTACTTC CSVKRGQGETQYF
TRBJ2-7 TRBV9 TRBD2 few TGTGCCAGCAGCCTTGGGACTAGCGATACGATTGCCTACGAGCAGTACTTC CASSLGTSDTIAYEQYF
TRBJ2-7 TRBV28 - few TGTGCCAGCAGATCCGGCGGGATCACCTACGAGCAGTACTTC CASRSGGITYEQYF